The next 10 T cell receptor beta chains were all read from a single sample in a study of T cell clonality in common variable immunodeficiency. The antigens for these receptors are not known. Study results and caveats: In common variable immunodeficiency, TCR beta chains reportedly carried fewer deletions and N-nucleotide insertions.

This table comes from immunoSEQ multiplex PCR, and its TCRdb copy is limited to in-frame clones, with some not included. This repertoire holds about 34,000 clones, and none appear only once. What was sequenced was peripheral blood mononuclear cells. The receptors come from a human donor with common variable immunodeficiency.

This clone was observed many times. The sequence runs out 3 residues before the end of the CDR3; the remainder is reconstructed from the germline J gene. The chain carries TRBV29-1 and TRBJ1-1, with D perhaps TRBD1 (5 bases). This CDR3 has 13 residues. The germline V gene encodes CDR1 SQVTM and CDR2 ANQGSEA. The CDR3 here is CSAEEGEGPEAFF. CDR3 DNA (partial): TGCAGCGCCGAGGAGGGAGAGGGGCCCGAA.

On this clone itself: The CDR3 end falls 3 residues outside the read, so it is completed with the germline J gene. The rearrangement links TRBV7-9 to TRBJ1-5; TRBD1 aligns across 7 bases. V trimming: 1 base; J trimming: 6 bases; junction bases outside the gene matches: 3. The CDR3 totals 14 residues. Germline V CDR1 and CDR2: SEHNR, FQNEAQ (reference sequence). Partial CDR3 DNA: TGTGCCAGCAGCTTAGGGCGGACAGGTCAGCCC. Its protein product is CASSLGRTGQP. The whole CDR3 protein reads CASSLGRTGQPQHF. Full variable domain (outside the CDR3, taken from reference TRBV7-9 and TRBJ1-5): DTGVSQNPRHKITKRGQNVTFRCDPISEHNRLYWYRQTLGQGPEFLTYFQNEAQLEKSRLLSDRFSAERPKGSFSTLEIQRTEQGDSAMYLCASSLGRTGQPQHFGDGTRLSIL.

This clone occurred a few times. One end of the junction does not line up with germline, which may come from a read error. Read coverage stops 3 residues before the CDR3 terminus; the germline J gene supplies the remainder. The chain links TRBV7-9 to TRBJ2-5; the D gene is possibly TRBD2 (5 bases). CDR3 length equals 12 residues. Germline CDR1 reads SEHNR; CDR2 reads FQNEAQ (reference sequence). The CDR3 DNA, read in part, is TGTTCCAGCAGGACTGTACAAGAGACC. Encoded protein: CSSRTVQET. The CDR3 in its entirety is CSSRTVQETQYF.

About this clone itself: The CDR3 end falls 3 residues outside the read, so it is completed with the germline J gene. The chain has TRBV19 and TRBJ1-1; D remains unclear. Trimming took 5 bases from V and 5 from J, leaving 21 bases between them. The CDR3 runs to 16 residues. Germline V gives CDR1 LNHDA, CDR2 SQIVND (reference sequence). This CDR3 reads CASSDGNRGSKTEAFF. The CDR3 bases that were read are TGTGCCAGTAGTGACGGAAATCGCGGGTCCAAGACTGAA.

There are many counts of this clone. The read is 3 residues too short to cover the CDR3 end, so that end is filled in from the germline J gene. This sequence joins TRBV7-3 and TRBJ2-3, with TRBD1 matching 10 bases. CDR3 length: 13 amino acids. Germline CDR1 SGHTA, CDR2 FQGTGA. Trimming took 5 bases from V and 6 from J; bases not matched to a gene: 2. The CDR3 spells CASSDRGPDTQYF. Partial CDR3 DNA: TGTGCCAGCAGCGACAGGGGGCCCGATACG.

This clone was picked up a small number of times. The CDR3 is cut off 3 residues early in the read; its end comes from the germline J gene. The rearrangement uses TRBV7-9 and TRBJ2-3; 7 bases fit TRBD2. The ends lost 5 bases at V and 1 base at J; junction bases unmatched: 3. The CDR3 length is 14 residues. Per the germline V gene, CDR1 is SEHNR and CDR2 is FQNEAQ (reference sequence). The covered CDR3 bases are TGTGCCAGCAGCGCGGGAGCTGGCACAGATACG. This encodes CASSAGAGTDT. The complete CDR3 protein is CASSAGAGTDTQYF.

This clone was detected many times. The read terminates 3 residues before the CDR3 end, so the remaining end is supplied by the germline J gene. The sample contains more than one DNA sequence encoding this CDR3. The rearrangement joins TRBV7-3 to TRBJ2-2; a weak D match, TRBD1 (7 bases). The V end lost 4 bases, the J end lost 4 bases, and 16 bases lay between the germline ends. Germline CDR1 is SGHTA and CDR2 is FQGTGA. The CDR3 runs 16 residues. The covered CDR3 bases are TGTGCCAGCAGCTCGTCAGGGGGGAGAGGCACCGGGGAG. Protein sequence: CASSSSGGRGTGE. The entire CDR3 protein is CASSSSGGRGTGELFF.

This clone was found many times. Sequencing ends 3 residues short of the CDR3 end; the germline J gene provides the rest. The chain employs TRBV7-8 and TRBJ2-7; 9 nucleotides line up with TRBD2. The CDR3 loop spans 15 amino acids. After removal of 6 bases from V and 2 bases from J, the junction contained 8 bases not matched to a gene. The germline V gene has CDR1 SGHVS and CDR2 FQNEAQ. The sequenced part of the CDR3 DNA is TGTGCCAGCAGTCCTAGCGGGGCGGGCCCCTACGAG. Translation: CASSPSGAGPYE. The full CDR3 protein is CASSPSGAGPYEQYF.

This clone was seen many times. The CDR3 goes on 3 residues after the read ends, and that part is filled in from the germline J gene. The V and J genes are TRBV9 and TRBJ1-2, with D possibly matching TRBD1 (6 bases). Trimming removed 3 bases from V and 0 bases from J, with 15 bases in between. The germline CDR1 and CDR2 sequences are SGDLS and YYNGEE. The CDR3 has 16 residues. The part of the CDR3 DNA that was read is TGTGCCAGCAGCGGGGGGGGCGGGTCGGCTAACTATGGC. Protein product: CASSGGGGSANYG. The complete CDR3 reads CASSGGGGSANYGYTF.

Note on this clone: The read terminates 3 residues before the CDR3 end, so the remaining end is supplied by the germline J gene. This chain connects TRBV7-3 to TRBJ2-6; 13 positions match TRBD2. CDR3 size: 18 residues. Trimming took 1 base from V and 1 from J; bases not matched to a gene: 1. Per the germline V gene, CDR1 is SGHTA and CDR2 is FQGTGA. Incomplete CDR3 DNA: TGTGCCAGCAGCTTAATGGGACTAGCGGGATCTGGGGCCAACGTC. The encoded protein is CASSLMGLAGSGANV. The entire CDR3 is CASSLMGLAGSGANVLTF.